This T cell receptor (beta chain) was sequenced for a study of T-cell memory formation after mild COVID-19. Whole-study results and caveats: Clones from the second wave (peaking day 37) had unconfirmed SARS-CoV-2 specificity.

Notes on this clonotype: Antigen: not known.

With 4 bases removed from V and 2 bases from J, the gap between germline ends came to 16 bases. The CDR3 loop spans 17 amino acids. CDR1 is KGHDR and CDR2 is SFDVKD in the germline V gene. Each CDR3 protein gets one entry after TCRdb re-called the 5' RACE reads with MiXCR. The sample lists about 250,000 distinct CDR3 sequences, about a sixth occurring once. The sequencing sample was made of PBMCs or a T cell subset sorted from them (not recorded which). This chain uses TRBV24-1 with TRBJ2-2, with D maybe TRBD1 (6 bases). The clonotype originates from a man between 18 and 29 years old who had mild COVID-19 (a few samples of this study predate the infection). Cell type and time point are not known. The CDR3 is CATSDAPGTLNTGELFF. The CDR3 region has the DNA TGTGCCACCAGTGACGCCCCGGGGACACTAAACACCGGGGAGCTGTTTTTT.